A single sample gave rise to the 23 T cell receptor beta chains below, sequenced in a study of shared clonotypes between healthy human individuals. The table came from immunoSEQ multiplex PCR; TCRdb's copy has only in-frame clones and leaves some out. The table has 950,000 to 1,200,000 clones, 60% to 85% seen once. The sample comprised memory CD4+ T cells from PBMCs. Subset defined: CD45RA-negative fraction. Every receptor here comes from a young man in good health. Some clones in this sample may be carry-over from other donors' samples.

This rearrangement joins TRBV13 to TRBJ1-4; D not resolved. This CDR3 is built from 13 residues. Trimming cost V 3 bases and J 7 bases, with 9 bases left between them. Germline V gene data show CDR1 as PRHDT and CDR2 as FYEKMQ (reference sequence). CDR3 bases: TGTGCCAGCAGCTTCCTAGACCGTGAAAAACTGTTTTTT. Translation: CASSFLDREKLFF.

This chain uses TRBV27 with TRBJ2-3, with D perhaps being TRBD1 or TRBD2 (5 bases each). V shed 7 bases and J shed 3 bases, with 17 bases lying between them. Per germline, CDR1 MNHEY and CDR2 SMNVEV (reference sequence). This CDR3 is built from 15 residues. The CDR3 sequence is CASNTGTLRTDTQYF. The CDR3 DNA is TGTGCCAGCAACACCGGGACCCTACGGACAGATACGCAGTATTTT.

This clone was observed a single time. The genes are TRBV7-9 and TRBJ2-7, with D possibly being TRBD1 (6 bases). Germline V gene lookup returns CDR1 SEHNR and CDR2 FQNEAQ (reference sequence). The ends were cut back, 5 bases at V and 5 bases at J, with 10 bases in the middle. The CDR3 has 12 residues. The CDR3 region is CASSATGHEQYF. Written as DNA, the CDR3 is TGTGCCAGCAGCGCCACAGGGCACGAGCAGTACTTC.

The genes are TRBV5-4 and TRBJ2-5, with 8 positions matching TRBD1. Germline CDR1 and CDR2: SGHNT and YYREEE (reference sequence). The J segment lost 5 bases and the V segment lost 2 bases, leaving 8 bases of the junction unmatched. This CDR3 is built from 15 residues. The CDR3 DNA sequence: TGTGCCAGCAGCTTTACCGCAGGGGGCGGGGAGACCCAGTACTTC. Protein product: CASSFTAGGGETQYF. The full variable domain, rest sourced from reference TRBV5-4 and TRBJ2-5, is ETGVTQSPTHLIKTRGQQVTLRCSSQSGHNTVSWYQQALGQGPQFIFQYYREEENGRGNFPPRFSGLQFPNYSSELNVNALELDDSALYLCASSFTAGGGETQYFGPGTRLLVL.

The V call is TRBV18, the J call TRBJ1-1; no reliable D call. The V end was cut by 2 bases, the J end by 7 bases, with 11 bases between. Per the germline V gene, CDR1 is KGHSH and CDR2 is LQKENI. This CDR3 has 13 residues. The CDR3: CASSPEWADEAFF. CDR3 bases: TGTGCCAGCTCACCAGAGTGGGCAGATGAAGCTTTCTTT. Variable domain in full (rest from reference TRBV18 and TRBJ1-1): NAGVMQNPRHLVRRRGQEARLRCSPMKGHSHVYWYRQLPEEGLKFMVYLQKENIIDESGMPKERFSAEFPKEGPSILRIQQVVRGDSAAYFCASSPEWADEAFFGQGTRLTVV.

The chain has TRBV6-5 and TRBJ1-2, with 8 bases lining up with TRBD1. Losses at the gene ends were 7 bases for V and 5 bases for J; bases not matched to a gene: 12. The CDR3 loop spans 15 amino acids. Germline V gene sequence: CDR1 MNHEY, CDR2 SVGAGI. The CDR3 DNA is TGTGCCAGCACCCCCGGGACAGGACGTTCTTATGGCTACACCTTC. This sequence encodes CASTPGTGRSYGYTF.

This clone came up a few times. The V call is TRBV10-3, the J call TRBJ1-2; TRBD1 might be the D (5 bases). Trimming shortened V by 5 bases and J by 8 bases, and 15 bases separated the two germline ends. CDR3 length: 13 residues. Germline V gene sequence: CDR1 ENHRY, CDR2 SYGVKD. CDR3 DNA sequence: TGTGCCATCAGTCCCCGACAGCTCAGCGGCTACACCTTC. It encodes CAISPRQLSGYTF.

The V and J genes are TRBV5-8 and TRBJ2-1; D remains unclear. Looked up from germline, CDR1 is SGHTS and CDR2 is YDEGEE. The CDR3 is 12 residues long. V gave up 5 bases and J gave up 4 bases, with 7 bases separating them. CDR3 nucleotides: TGTGCCAGCAGTCCCGATTACAATGAGCAGTTCTTC. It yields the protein CASSPDYNEQFF.

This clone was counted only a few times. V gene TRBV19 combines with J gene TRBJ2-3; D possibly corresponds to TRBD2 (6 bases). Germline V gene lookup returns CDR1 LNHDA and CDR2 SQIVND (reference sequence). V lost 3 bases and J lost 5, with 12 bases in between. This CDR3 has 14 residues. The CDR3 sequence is CASSISGVIDTQYF. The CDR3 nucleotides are TGTGCCAGTAGTATTTCGGGAGTGATAGATACGCAGTATTTT.

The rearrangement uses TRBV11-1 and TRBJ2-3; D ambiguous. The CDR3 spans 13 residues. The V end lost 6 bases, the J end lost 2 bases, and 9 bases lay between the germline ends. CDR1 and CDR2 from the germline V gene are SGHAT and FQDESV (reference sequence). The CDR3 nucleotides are TGTGCCAGCAGGGCCCCCACCACAGATACGCAGTATTTT. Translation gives CASRAPTTDTQYF.

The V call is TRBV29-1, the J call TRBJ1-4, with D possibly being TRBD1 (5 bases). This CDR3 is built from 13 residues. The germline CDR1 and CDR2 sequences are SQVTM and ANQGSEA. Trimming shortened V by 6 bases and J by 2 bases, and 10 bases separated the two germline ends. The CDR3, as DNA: TGCAGCGTGTCCGGGACCACTAATGAAAAACTGTTTTTT. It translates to CSVSGTTNEKLFF.

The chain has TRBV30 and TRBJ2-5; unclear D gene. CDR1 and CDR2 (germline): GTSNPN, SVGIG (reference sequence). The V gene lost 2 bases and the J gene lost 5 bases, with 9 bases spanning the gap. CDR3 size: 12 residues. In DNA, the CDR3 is TGTGCCTGGAGTTGGTCAGCGGAGACCCAGTACTTC. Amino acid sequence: CAWSWSAETQYF. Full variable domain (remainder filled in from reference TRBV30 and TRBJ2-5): SQTIHQWPATLVQPVGSPLSLECTVEGTSNPNLYWYRQAAGRGLQLLFYSVGIGQISSEVPQNLSASRPQDRQFILSSKKLLLSDSGFYLCAWSWSAETQYFGPGTRLLVL.

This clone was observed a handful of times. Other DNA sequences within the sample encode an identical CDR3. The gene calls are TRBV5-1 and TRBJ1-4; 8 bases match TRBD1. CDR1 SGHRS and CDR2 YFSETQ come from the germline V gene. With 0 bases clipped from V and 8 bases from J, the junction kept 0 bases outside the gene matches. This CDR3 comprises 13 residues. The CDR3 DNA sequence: TGCGCCAGCAGCTTGGGACAGGGGGAAAAACTGTTTTTT. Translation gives CASSLGQGEKLFF.

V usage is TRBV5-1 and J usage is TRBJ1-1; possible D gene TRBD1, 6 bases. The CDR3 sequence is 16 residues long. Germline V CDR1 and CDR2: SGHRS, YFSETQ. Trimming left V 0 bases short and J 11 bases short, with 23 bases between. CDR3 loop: CASSLGLYRDPMRAFF. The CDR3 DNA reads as TGCGCCAGCAGCTTGGGGCTCTACAGGGACCCCATGAGGGCTTTCTTT.

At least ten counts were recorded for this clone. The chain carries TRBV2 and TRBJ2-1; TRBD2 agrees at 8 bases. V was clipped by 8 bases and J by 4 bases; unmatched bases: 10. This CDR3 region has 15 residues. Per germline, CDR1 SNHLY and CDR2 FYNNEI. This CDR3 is CASGPTSGLYNEQFF. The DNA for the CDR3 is TGTGCCAGCGGCCCTACTAGCGGACTGTACAATGAGCAGTTCTTC.

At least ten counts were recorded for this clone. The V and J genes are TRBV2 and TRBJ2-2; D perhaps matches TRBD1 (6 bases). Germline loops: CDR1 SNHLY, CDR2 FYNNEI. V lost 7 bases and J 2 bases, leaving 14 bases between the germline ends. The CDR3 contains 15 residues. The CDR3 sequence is CASTRDRLNTGELFF. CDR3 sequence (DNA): TGTGCCAGCACCAGAGACAGGTTAAACACCGGGGAGCTGTTTTTT.

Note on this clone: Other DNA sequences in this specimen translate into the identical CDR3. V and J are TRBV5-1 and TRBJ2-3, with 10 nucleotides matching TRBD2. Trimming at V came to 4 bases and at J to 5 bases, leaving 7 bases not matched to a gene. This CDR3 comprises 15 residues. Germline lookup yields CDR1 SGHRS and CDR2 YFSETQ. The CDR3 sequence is CASSLLAGAEDTQYF. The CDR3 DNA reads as TGCGCCAGCAGCCTTCTAGCGGGAGCGGAAGATACGCAGTATTTT.

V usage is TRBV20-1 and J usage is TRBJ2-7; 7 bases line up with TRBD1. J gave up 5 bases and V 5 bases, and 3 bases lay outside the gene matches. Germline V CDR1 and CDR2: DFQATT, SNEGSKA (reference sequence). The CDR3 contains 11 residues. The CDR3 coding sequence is TGCAGTGCTCTCGACAGGGACGAGCAGTACTTC. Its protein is CSALDRDEQYF.

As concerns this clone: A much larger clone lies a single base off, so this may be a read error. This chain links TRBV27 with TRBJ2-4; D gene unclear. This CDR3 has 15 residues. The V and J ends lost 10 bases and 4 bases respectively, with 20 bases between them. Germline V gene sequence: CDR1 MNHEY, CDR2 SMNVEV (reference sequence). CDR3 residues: CANKYSWYLKNIQYF. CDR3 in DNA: TGTGCCAACAAATATAGCTGGTACCTTAAAAACATTCAGTACTTC.

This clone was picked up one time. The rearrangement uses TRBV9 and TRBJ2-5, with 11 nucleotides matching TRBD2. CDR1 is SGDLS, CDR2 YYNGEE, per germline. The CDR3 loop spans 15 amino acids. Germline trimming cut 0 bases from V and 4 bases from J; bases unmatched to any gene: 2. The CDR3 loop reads CASSVEGTSGETQYF. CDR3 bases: TGTGCCAGCAGCGTAGAAGGGACTAGCGGAGAGACCCAGTACTTC.

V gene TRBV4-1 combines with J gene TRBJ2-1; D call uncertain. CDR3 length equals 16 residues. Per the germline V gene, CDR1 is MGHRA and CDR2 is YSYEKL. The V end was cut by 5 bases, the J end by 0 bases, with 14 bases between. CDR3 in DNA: TGCGCCAGCAGCAAAGGACCCACCGGCTCCTACAATGAGCAGTTCTTC. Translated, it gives CASSKGPTGSYNEQFF.

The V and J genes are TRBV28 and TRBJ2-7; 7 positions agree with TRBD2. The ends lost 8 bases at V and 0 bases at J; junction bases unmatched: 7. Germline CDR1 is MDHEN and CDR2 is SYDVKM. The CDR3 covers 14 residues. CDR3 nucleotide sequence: TGTGCCAGCCACACCTGGGACTACTCCTACGAGCAGTACTTC. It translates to CASHTWDYSYEQYF. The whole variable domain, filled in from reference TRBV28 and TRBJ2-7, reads DVKVTQSSRYLVKRTGEKVFLECVQDMDHENMFWYRQDPGLGLRLIYFSYDVKMKEKGDIPEGYSVSREKKERFSLILESASTNQTSMYLCASHTWDYSYEQYFGPGTRLTVT.

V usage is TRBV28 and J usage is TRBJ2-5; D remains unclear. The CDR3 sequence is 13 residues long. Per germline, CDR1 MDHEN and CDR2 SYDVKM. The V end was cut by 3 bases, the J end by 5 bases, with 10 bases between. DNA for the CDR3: TGTGCCAGCAGTTTTTTGGGATTTGAGACCCAGTACTTC. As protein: CASSFLGFETQYF.